This section outlines one T cell receptor (beta chain) sequence together with its context. The sample is drawn from a study of cytomegalovirus exposure and HLA in healthy donors. Method: immunoSEQ multiplex PCR; TCRdb's copy keeps in-frame clones and lacks some. The profile shows roughly 280,000 clones, around 86% of them singletons. Germline assignment: CDR1 MDHEN and CDR2 SYDVKM. J lost 4 bases, V lost 5 bases, and 8 bases had no gene match. The CDR3 has 15 amino acids. The sample taken for sequencing was PBMCs. The chain has TRBV28 and TRBJ2-7; 10 nucleotides agree with TRBD1. This sequence originates from a woman aged 18-29 years in good health and CMV-seronegative. The CDR3: CASSPRQGARYEQYF. The CDR3 region has the DNA TGTGCCAGCAGTCCCCGACAGGGGGCGCGGTACGAGCAGTACTTC.